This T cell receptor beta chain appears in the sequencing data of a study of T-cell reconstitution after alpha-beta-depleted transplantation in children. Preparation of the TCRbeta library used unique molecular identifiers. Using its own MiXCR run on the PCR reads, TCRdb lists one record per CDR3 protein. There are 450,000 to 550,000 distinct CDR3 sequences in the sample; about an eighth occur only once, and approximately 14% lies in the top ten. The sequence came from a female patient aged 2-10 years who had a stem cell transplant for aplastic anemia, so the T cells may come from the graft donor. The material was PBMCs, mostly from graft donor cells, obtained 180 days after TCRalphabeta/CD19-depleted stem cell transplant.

The CDR3 loop is CSVEDVRWGFLYGYTF. The CDR3 nucleotides read TGCAGCGTTGAAGATGTTCGATGGGGCTTTCTCTATGGCTACACCTTC. The rearrangement uses TRBV29-1 and TRBJ1-2, with TRBD1 as a possible D gene (5 bases). V lost 0 bases and J 4 bases, leaving 18 bases between the germline ends. The CDR3 is 16 amino acids. Germline V gene data show CDR1 as SQVTM and CDR2 as ANQGSEA.